This T cell receptor (beta chain) was identified during a study of beta chain features in type 1 diabetes. Study information: All samples together contributed 107,917,701 sorted cells for examination. General observations from the study: A potential influence of HLA type upon TCRB rearrangement remained unresolved herein.

Regarding this clone: What it recognizes is unknown.

Expressed TCRB transcripts were sequenced, since all the RNA that had been isolated was reverse transcribed. Produced via immunoSEQ multiplex PCR; TCRdb's table is partial and in-frame only. The sample has about 250,000 clones, around 14% seen once; the top ten hold around 0.025%. Germline V lookup: CDR1 SNHLY, CDR2 FYNNEI. The CDR3 totals 13 residues. J lost 11 bases, V lost 6 bases, and 10 bases had no gene match. The receptor's source is a woman between 40 and 55 years old in good health. V and J are TRBV2 and TRBJ2-5; 9 nucleotides align to TRBD1. The sample consisted of naive CD4+ T cells from blood. CDR3 in DNA: TGTGCCAGCAGCGATGGACAGGGGAGGAAGCAGTACTTC. It codes for CASSDGQGRKQYF.